Following are 26 T cell receptor beta chains from one sample sequenced in a study of blood T cell repertoires in COVID-19. Assay used: immunoSEQ multiplex PCR; TCRdb lists only in-frame clones, some missing. The sample yields tens of thousands of clones, about 79% seen once. The sample was peripheral blood. Receptors originate from a man between 65 and 85 years old with acute or convalescent COVID-19.

The chain links TRBV24-1 to TRBJ2-7; 10 bases fit TRBD1. CDR1 KGHDR and CDR2 SFDVKD come from the germline V gene. With V trimmed by 4 bases and J by 6 bases, 8 bases remained unmatched. This CDR3 comprises 15 residues. The CDR3 DNA reads TGTGCCACCAGTGACCCCGGGACAGGGGTTTTCGAGCAGTACTTC. Translation: CATSDPGTGVFEQYF.

The chain carries TRBV5-1 and TRBJ1-1, with 10 nucleotides matching TRBD1. There are 15 residues in the CDR3. Losses at the gene ends were 0 bases for V and 6 bases for J; bases not matched to a gene: 5. Germline lookup yields CDR1 SGHRS and CDR2 YFSETQ. The CDR3 loop is CASSLGRGQGSEAFF. The CDR3 bases are TGCGCCAGCAGCTTGGGGCGGGGACAGGGGTCTGAAGCTTTCTTT.

The gene calls are TRBV4-3 and TRBJ2-3; tentatively, D is TRBD2 (5 bases). The CDR3 covers 17 residues. Trimming took off 0 bases at V and 0 bases at J, with 13 bases between the two ends. Germline assignment: CDR1 LGHNA and CDR2 YSLEER. In nucleotides, the CDR3 is TGCGCCAGCAGCCAAGATACCCTCGGCGGGAGCACAGATACGCAGTATTTT. Amino acid sequence: CASSQDTLGGSTDTQYF.

The chain is built from TRBV7-9 and TRBJ2-1; possibly TRBD1 for D (6 bases). The CDR3 extends over 16 amino acids. The V end was cut by 5 bases, the J end by 0 bases, with 14 bases between. Germline CDR1 and CDR2: SEHNR and FQNEAQ (reference sequence). Here the CDR3 DNA reads TGTGCCAGCAGCCCAGGGGCTCGAAGCTCCTACAATGAGCAGTTCTTC. Translation gives CASSPGARSSYNEQFF.

The sample holds a few counts of this clone. This chain joins TRBV3-1 (or the pseudogene TRBV3-2) and TRBJ1-1; D remains ambiguous. The V gene lost 5 bases and the J gene lost 11 bases, with 15 bases spanning the gap. The CDR3 runs 12 residues. In germline, CDR1 is LGHDT, CDR2 YNNKEL (reference sequence). CDR3 nucleotides: TGTGCCAGCAGCGAGGGTGGACGAACGGCTTTCTTT. Amino acids: CASSEGGRTAFF.

J is TRBJ1-2 and V is TRBV28, with D possibly matching TRBD1 (5 bases). V shed 6 bases and J shed 8 bases, with 19 bases lying between them. This CDR3 spans 14 amino acids. Germline CDR1 is MDHEN and CDR2 is SYDVKM. The CDR3 loop reads CASRASGTARGYTF. The CDR3, as DNA: TGTGCCAGCAGAGCGAGCGGGACCGCGCGGGGCTACACCTTC.

The chain carries TRBV3-1 (or the pseudogene TRBV3-2) and TRBJ1-3; D might be TRBD1 (5 bases). V lost 4 bases and J 4 bases, leaving 11 bases between the germline ends. The V gene's germline CDR1 is LGHDT and CDR2 YNNKEL (reference sequence). The CDR3 is 14 amino acids. DNA of the CDR3: TGTGCCAGCAGCCCTCAGGCAGGGGGAAACACCATATATTTT. Its translation is CASSPQAGGNTIYF.

The chain uses TRBV30 and TRBJ2-2; 10 bases fit TRBD2. With V trimmed by 0 bases and J by 4 bases, 2 bases remained unmatched. CDR1 is GTSNPN and CDR2 is SVGIG in the germline V gene (reference sequence). The CDR3 spans 15 residues. This chain's CDR3 is CAWSVLAGSTGELFF. CDR3 in DNA: TGTGCCTGGAGTGTACTAGCGGGGTCCACCGGGGAGCTGTTTTTT.

For the CDR3, the DNA is TGTGCCAGCAGTTTGGGACTAGACTACGAGCAGTACTTC. Residues: CASSLGLDYEQYF. V gene TRBV12-3 or TRBV12-4 combines with J gene TRBJ2-7, with TRBD2 matching 8 bases. V lost 3 bases to trimming and J lost 3 bases; unmatched junction nucleotides: 1. The CDR3 has 13 amino acids.

This chain links TRBV14 with TRBJ2-7, with D uncertain. V lost 1 base and J lost 11, with 15 bases in between. Looked up from germline, CDR1 is SGHDN and CDR2 is FVKESK. This CDR3 has 13 residues. CDR3 region: CASSQGQATSEYF. In DNA form, the CDR3 reads TGTGCCAGCAGCCAAGGGCAAGCTACGAGCGAGTACTTC.

The chain links TRBV29-1 to TRBJ1-2; D perhaps matches TRBD1 (5 bases). The CDR3 covers 13 residues. The germline V gene encodes CDR1 SQVTM and CDR2 ANQGSEA. V shed 3 bases and J shed 4 bases, with 12 bases lying between them. The CDR3 DNA follows: TGCAGCGTTGAGGTTCGACAGAGCTATGGCTACACCTTC. Translated: CSVEVRQSYGYTF. The whole variable domain, filled in from reference TRBV29-1 and TRBJ1-2, reads SAVISQKPSRDICQRGTSLTIQCQVDSQVTMMFWYRQQPGQSLTLIATANQGSEATYESGFVIDKFPISRPNLTFSTLTVSNMSPEDSSIYLCSVEVRQSYGYTFGSGTRLTVV.

The rearrangement joins TRBV27 to TRBJ2-3; unclear D gene. Trimming left V 3 bases short and J 6 bases short, with 13 bases between. Germline CDR1 is MNHEY and CDR2 is SMNVEV (reference sequence). CDR3 length: 14 amino acids. Here the CDR3 reads CASSFTLGRDTQYF. The CDR3, as DNA: TGTGCCAGCAGTTTTACCCTAGGTAGGGATACGCAGTATTTT.

This chain uses TRBV2 with TRBJ2-3, with TRBD2 identical over 12 bases. In germline, CDR1 is SNHLY, CDR2 FYNNEI. The CDR3 totals 17 residues. V lost 3 bases, J lost 2 bases, and 6 bases stayed unmatched. CDR3 DNA: TGTGCCAGCAGTGACCCGGGACTAGCGGGTGTCACAGATACGCAGTATTTT. Its protein product is CASSDPGLAGVTDTQYF. The full variable domain, its missing parts supplied by reference TRBV2 and TRBJ2-3, is EPEVTQTPSHQVTQMGQEVILRCVPISNHLYFYWYRQILGQKVEFLVSFYNNEISEKSEIFDDQFSVERPDGSNFTLKIRSTKLEDSAMYFCASSDPGLAGVTDTQYFGPGTRLTVL.

The chain combines TRBV18 with TRBJ2-5; D remains unclear. CDR1 and CDR2 from the germline V gene are KGHSH and LQKENI. Deletions cut 3 bases from V and 6 bases from J, with 14 bases between. The CDR3 extends over 14 amino acids. The CDR3 DNA reads as TGTGCCAGCTCACCCGAGACAACCATCCAGACCCAGTACTTC. It translates to CASSPETTIQTQYF.

J is TRBJ2-7 and V is TRBV27; TRBD1 matches at 8 bases. Per germline, CDR1 MNHEY and CDR2 SMNVEV (reference sequence). V trimming: 0 bases; J trimming: 3 bases; junction bases outside the gene matches: 7. This CDR3 is built from 16 residues. The CDR3 DNA reads TGTGCCAGCAGTTTATCGCTGACAGGGGCCCACTACGAGCAGTACTTC. It translates to CASSLSLTGAHYEQYF.

V and J are TRBV7-8 and TRBJ2-7; 7 bases line up with TRBD2. Germline V gives CDR1 SGHVS, CDR2 FQNEAQ. V was clipped by 2 bases and J by 0 bases; unmatched bases: 1. This CDR3 has 14 residues. The CDR3 DNA reads TGTGCCAGCAGCTTAAGGACTAGCTCCTACGAGCAGTACTTC. Translated: CASSLRTSSYEQYF.

The V gene is TRBV29-1, the J gene TRBJ2-1; no firm D call. The V gene's germline CDR1 is SQVTM and CDR2 ANQGSEA. The CDR3 runs 11 residues. Deletions cut 7 bases from V and 8 bases from J, with 12 bases between. The CDR3 protein is CSGGVADEQFF. The CDR3 DNA follows: TGCAGCGGCGGTGTGGCGGATGAGCAGTTCTTC.

The genes are TRBV18 and TRBJ2-1; 8 nucleotides match TRBD2. V was clipped by 3 bases and J by 7 bases; unmatched bases: 11. Germline lookup yields CDR1 KGHSH and CDR2 LQKENI. The CDR3 totals 16 residues. CDR3 protein: CASSPGPPAGENEQFF. In nucleotides, the CDR3 is TGTGCCAGCTCACCTGGTCCCCCAGCGGGAGAAAATGAGCAGTTCTTC.

As for this clone: The germline gene is not matched at one end of the junction; a read error may be the cause. The chain uses TRBV2 and TRBJ1-2, with TRBD1 matching over 8 bases. Germline lookup yields CDR1 SNHLY and CDR2 FYNNEI. This CDR3 spans 13 amino acids. CDR3 loop: CASREGQGGGYTF. The CDR3 DNA sequence: TGTGCCAGCAGAGAAGGACAGGGAGGAGGCTACACCTTC.

This clone was observed a handful of times. The J gene is TRBJ2-5, the V gene TRBV28, with 7 bases identical to TRBD1. V dropped 7 bases and J dropped 2; count of bases not matched to a gene: 4. This CDR3 spans 13 amino acids. Germline V lookup: CDR1 MDHEN, CDR2 SYDVKM. The CDR3 DNA sequence: TGTGCCAGCACCACGACAGGGCAAGAGACCCAGTACTTC. Translated, it gives CASTTTGQETQYF.

The chain employs TRBV5-1 and TRBJ2-7; 8 bases are a match to TRBD1. The CDR3 runs 14 residues. With V trimmed by 4 bases and J by 9 bases, 12 bases remained unmatched. Per germline, CDR1 SGHRS and CDR2 YFSETQ. As DNA, the CDR3 is TGCGCCAGCAGCCTGGGACAGGACAACAATAGGCAGTACTTC. This translates into CASSLGQDNNRQYF.

The chain joins TRBV4-1 to TRBJ1-4, with D unresolved. Germline V lookup: CDR1 MGHRA, CDR2 YSYEKL. V dropped 1 base and J dropped 4 bases, with 10 bases sitting between them. The CDR3 is 15 residues long. CDR3 coding DNA: TGCGCCAGCAGCCAAGGGCAGGCCTTTAATGAAAAACTGTTTTTT. Amino acids: CASSQGQAFNEKLFF.

The V call is TRBV12-5, the J call TRBJ2-3, with D unclear. The CDR3 has 16 residues. V was clipped by 0 bases and J by 5 bases, with 15 bases between them. Per the germline V gene, CDR1 is LGHNT and CDR2 is FRNRAP. CDR3 DNA: TGTGCTAGTGGTTTGGTAGTTGGCAGTCTTCTAGATACGCAGTATTTT. This sequence encodes CASGLVVGSLLDTQYF.

The chain links TRBV7-3 to TRBJ1-6; no firm D call. Trimming stripped 6 bases from V and 7 bases from J, with 16 bases between. The CDR3 length is 15 residues. Germline CDR1 and CDR2: SGHTA and FQGTGA. The CDR3: CASRGEHRPNSPLHF. CDR3 DNA sequence: TGTGCCAGCAGGGGCGAACACCGTCCGAATTCACCCCTCCACTTT.

This chain joins TRBV5-1 and TRBJ2-5; tentatively, D is TRBD1 (6 bases). Germline CDR1 SGHRS, CDR2 YFSETQ. The CDR3 spans 14 residues. V lost 0 bases, J lost 4 bases, and 10 bases lay in between. CDR3 sequence (DNA): TGCGCCAGCAGCTTGGCGTCGGACAGAGAGACCCAGTACTTC. Its translation is CASSLASDRETQYF. The variable domain in full, with the rest retrieved from reference TRBV5-1 and TRBJ2-5, is KAGVTQTPRYLIKTRGQQVTLSCSPISGHRSVSWYQQTPGQGLQFLFEYFSETQRNKGNFPGRFSGRQFSNSRSEMNVSTLELGDSALYLCASSLASDRETQYFGPGTRLLVL.

This clone appeared a single time. This sequence joins TRBV29-1 and TRBJ1-4; D may be TRBD1 (6 bases). The CDR3 loop spans 14 amino acids. Germline V lookup: CDR1 SQVTM, CDR2 ANQGSEA. Trimming removed 4 bases at V and 8 bases at J, with 17 bases between. The CDR3, as DNA: TGCAGCGTTGGAGTCACAGGGCCGGGAGAAAAACTGTTTTTT. Its translation: CSVGVTGPGEKLFF.